The clone carrying this T cell receptor beta chain was counted at least ten times. The data belong to a study of CD8 T cells in ankylosing spondylitis. TCRdb analysed the 5' RACE reads with MiXCR anew, one entry per CDR3 protein. The top ten clones hold more than 0.6% of a sample with approximately 240,000 distinct CDR3 sequences, 24% of them seen once. Trimming shortened V by 1 base and J by 0 bases, and 6 bases separated the two germline ends. The CDR3 length is 13 residues. Per germline, CDR1 SQVTM and CDR2 ANQGSEA. Sequencing input: blood, either unsorted or a sorted T cell fraction (not recorded which). This receptor was taken from a male donor with ankylosing spondylitis or in good health (not recorded which). The V and J genes are TRBV29-1 and TRBJ2-5, with D tentatively TRBD2 (6 bases). CDR3 in DNA: TGCAGCGTTGAAGGCGGGGACCAAGAGACCCAGTACTTC. Translation gives CSVEGGDQETQYF.